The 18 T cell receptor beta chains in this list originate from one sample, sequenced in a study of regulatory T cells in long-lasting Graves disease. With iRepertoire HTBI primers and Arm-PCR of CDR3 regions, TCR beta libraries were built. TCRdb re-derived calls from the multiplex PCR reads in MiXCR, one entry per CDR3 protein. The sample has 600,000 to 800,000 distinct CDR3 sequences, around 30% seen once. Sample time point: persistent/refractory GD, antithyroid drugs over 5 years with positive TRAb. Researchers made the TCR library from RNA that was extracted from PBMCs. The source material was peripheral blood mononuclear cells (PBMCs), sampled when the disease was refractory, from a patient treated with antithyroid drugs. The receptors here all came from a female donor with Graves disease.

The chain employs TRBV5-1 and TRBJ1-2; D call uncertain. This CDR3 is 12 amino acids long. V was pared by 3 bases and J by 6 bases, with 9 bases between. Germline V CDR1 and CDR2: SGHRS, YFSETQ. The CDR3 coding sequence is TGCGCCAGCAGCTCTGACGGTGATGGCTACACCTTC. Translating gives CASSSDGDGYTF.

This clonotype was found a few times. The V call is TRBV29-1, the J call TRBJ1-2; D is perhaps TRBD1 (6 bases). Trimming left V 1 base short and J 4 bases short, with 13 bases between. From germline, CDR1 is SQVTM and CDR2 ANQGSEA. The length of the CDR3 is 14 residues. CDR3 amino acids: CSVEVPGHLYGYTF. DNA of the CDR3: TGCAGCGTTGAAGTTCCGGGACACCTCTATGGCTACACCTTC.

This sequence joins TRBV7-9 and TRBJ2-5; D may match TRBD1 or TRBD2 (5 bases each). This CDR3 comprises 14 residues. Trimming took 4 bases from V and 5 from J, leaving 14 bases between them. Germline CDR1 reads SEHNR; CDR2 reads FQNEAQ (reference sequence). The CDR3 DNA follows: TGTGCCAGCAGCTGGGGACGGGATCGGGAGACCCAGTACTTC. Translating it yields CASSWGRDRETQYF.

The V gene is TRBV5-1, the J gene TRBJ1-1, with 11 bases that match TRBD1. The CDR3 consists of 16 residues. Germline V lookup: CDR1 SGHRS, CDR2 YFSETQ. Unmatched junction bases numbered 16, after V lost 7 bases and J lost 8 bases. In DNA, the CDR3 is TGCGCCAGCTCCCGAATAGGACAGGGGGCGTTGTCCGAAGCTTTCTTT. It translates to CASSRIGQGALSEAFF.

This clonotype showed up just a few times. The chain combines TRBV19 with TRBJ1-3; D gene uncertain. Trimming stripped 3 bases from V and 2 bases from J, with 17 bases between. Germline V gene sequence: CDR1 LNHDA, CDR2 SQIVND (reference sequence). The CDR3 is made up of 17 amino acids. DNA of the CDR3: TGTGCCAGTAGTATCGCCTGGACGCAAAGTCCTGGAAACACCATATATTTT. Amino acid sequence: CASSIAWTQSPGNTIYF.

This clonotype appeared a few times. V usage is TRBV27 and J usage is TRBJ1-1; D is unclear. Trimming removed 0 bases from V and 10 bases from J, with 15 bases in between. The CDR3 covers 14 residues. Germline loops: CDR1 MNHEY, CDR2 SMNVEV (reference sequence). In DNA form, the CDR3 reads TGTGCCAGCAGTTTATCTGGCGGCAGTAATGTAGCTTTCTTT. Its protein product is CASSLSGGSNVAFF.

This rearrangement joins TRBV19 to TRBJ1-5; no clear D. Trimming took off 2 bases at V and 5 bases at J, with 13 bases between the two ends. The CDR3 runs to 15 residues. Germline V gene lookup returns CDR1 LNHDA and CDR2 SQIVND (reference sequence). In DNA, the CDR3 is TGTGCCAGTAGTATAAGTTTCGGGTGGGATCAGCCCCAGCATTTT. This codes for CASSISFGWDQPQHF.

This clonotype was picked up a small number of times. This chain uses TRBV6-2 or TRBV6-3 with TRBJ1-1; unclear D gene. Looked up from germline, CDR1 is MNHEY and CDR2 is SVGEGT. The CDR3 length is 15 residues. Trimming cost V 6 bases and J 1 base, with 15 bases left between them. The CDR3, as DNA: TGTGCCAGCAGGGATTACTCGAGACGGAACACTGAAGCTTTCTTT. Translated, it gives CASRDYSRRNTEAFF.

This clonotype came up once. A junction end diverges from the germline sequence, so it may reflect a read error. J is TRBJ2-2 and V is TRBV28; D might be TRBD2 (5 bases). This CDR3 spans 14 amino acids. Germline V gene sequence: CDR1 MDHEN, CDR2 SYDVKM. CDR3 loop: CASSSLSRTGELLF. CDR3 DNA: TGTGCCAGCAGTTCCCTGTCTCGGACCGGGGAGCTGCTTTTT.

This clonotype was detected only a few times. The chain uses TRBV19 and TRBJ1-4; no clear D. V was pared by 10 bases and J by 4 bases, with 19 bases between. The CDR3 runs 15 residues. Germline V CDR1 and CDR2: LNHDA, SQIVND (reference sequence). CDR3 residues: CATSQGGRRNEKLFF. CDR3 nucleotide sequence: TGTGCCACCTCTCAAGGAGGACGGCGTAATGAAAAACTGTTTTTT.

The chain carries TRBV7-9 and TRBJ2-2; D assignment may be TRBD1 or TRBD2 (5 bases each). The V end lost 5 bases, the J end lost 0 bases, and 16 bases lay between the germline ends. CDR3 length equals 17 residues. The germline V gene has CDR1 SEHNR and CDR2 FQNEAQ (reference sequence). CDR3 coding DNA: TGTGCCAGCAGCCCGCGCGCCGGGACCACGAACACCGGGGAGCTGTTTTTT. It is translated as CASSPRAGTTNTGELFF.

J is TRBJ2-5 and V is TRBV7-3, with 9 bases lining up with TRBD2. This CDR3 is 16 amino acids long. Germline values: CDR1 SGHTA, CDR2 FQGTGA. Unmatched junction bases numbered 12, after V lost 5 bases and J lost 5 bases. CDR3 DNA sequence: TGTGCCAGCAGCCCGACGGGACTAGCAGGAAGGGAGACCCAGTACTTC. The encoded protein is CASSPTGLAGRETQYF. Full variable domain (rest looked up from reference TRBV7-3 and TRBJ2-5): GAGVSQTPSNKVTEKGKYVELRCDPISGHTALYWYRQSLGQGPEFLIYFQGTGAADDSGLPNDRFFAVRPEGSVSTLKIQRTERGDSAVYLCASSPTGLAGRETQYFGPGTRLLVL.

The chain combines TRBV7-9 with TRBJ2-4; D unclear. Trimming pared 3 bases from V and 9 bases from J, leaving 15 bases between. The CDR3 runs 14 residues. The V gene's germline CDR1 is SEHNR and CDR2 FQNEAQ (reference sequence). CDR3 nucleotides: TGTGCCAGCAGCTTCTACGGCGAGCTGAGCATTCAGTACTTC. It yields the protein CASSFYGELSIQYF.

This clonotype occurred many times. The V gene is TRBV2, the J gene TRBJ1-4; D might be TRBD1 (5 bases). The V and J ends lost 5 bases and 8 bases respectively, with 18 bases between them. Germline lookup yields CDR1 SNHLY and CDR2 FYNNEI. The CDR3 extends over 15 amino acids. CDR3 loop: CASSHTQGGGEKLFF. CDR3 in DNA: TGTGCCAGCAGTCACACTCAGGGCGGAGGCGAAAAACTGTTTTTT.

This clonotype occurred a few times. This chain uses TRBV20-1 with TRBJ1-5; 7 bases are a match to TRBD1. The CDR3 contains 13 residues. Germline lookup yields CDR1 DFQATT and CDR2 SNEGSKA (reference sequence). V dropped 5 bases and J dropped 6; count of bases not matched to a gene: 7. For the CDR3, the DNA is TGCAGTGCTGGCTACGCAGGGGGTCAGCCCCAGCATTTT. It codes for CSAGYAGGQPQHF.

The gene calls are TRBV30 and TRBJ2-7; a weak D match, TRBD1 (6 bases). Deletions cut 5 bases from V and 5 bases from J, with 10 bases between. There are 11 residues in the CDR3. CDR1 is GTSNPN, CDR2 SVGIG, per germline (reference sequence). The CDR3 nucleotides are TGTGCCTGGGCACAGGGCAACGAGCAGTACTTC. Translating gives CAWAQGNEQYF.

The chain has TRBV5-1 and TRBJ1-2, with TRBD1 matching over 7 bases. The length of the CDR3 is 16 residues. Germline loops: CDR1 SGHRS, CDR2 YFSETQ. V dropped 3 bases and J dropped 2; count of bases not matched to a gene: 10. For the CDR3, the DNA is TGCGCCAGCAGCTCAACCTGGACAGGAGTCAACTATGGCTACACCTTC. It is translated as CASSSTWTGVNYGYTF.

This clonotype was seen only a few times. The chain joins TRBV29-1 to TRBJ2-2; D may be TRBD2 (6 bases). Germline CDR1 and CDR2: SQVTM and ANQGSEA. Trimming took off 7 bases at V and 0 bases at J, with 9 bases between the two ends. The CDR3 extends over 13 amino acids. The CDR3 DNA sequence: TGCAGCGGGAGGGAGTCGAACACCGGGGAGCTGTTTTTT. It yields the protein CSGRESNTGELFF.